The following is a TCR beta chain sequence with its context. Antigen specificity is unknown. TCRdb independently ran MiXCR on the 5' RACE reads; one entry per CDR3 protein. This sample has about 110,000 distinct CDR3 sequences, with 9.5% to 13% found just once. These data belong to a study of early T cells in non-severe SARS-CoV-2 infection. Study context: Bulk RNA from unsorted whole blood was sequenced; chains were unpaired.

Notes on the study in general: Clonotype matching in VDJdb favored anti-spike CD8 responses and did not capture private and CD4 specificities.

The germline V gene has CDR1 DFQATT and CDR2 SNEGSKA (reference sequence). With V trimmed by 5 bases and J by 8 bases, 15 bases remained unmatched. This CDR3 region has 15 residues. The sequenced material came from whole blood. The sequence came from an adult who was a healthcare worker with PCR-confirmed SARS-CoV-2 infection or an uninfected control (not recorded which). J is TRBJ2-1 and V is TRBV20-1, with 7 bases that match TRBD1. The CDR3 sequence: CSAEQGFAARDEQFF. Here the CDR3 DNA reads TGCAGTGCTGAACAGGGGTTTGCAGCCCGCGATGAGCAGTTCTTC.